The clone carrying this T cell receptor (beta chain) was seen at least ten times. What it binds is not known. The sample is drawn from a study of identical twins. Study-level points and caveats: Cross-sectional statistical analysis, not tracking of the same donors, underpinned the conclusions.

Germline CDR1 is SGHDN and CDR2 is FVKESK. The CDR3 is 13 residues long. Deletions cut 4 bases from V and 2 bases from J, with 9 bases between. MiXCR was run by TCRdb on the 5' RACE reads, yielding one entry per CDR3 protein. The data contain 250,000 to 300,000 distinct CDR3 sequences, about 8.3% of them singletons. These data were likewise used in another study, on yellow fever vaccine responses in identical twins.

The receptor was isolated from a woman younger than 30 in good health. The sequenced sample consisted of CD8+ T cells sorted from blood. The chain links TRBV14 to TRBJ2-7; D tentatively reads TRBD1 or TRBD2 (5 bases each). CDR3 in DNA: TGTGCCAGCAGCCCGGGACCTGCCTACGAGCAGTACTTC. Translation gives CASSPGPAYEQYF.